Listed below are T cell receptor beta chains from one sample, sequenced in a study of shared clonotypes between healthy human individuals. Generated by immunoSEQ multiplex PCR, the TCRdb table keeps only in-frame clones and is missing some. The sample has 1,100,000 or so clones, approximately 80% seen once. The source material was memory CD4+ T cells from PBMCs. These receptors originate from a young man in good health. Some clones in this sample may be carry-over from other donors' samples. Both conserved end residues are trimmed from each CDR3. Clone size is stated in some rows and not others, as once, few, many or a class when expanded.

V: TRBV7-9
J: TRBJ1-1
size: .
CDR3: ASSLETTYTEAF

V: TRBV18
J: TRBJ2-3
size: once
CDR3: ASSPNSQDTQY

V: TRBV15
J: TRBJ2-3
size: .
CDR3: ATSRDVTGPDTQY

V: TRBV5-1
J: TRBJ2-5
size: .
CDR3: ASSLRAGGEETQY

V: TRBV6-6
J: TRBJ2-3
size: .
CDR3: ASEGQLTDTQY

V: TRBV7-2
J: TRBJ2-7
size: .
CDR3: ASSQGPGRLYEQY

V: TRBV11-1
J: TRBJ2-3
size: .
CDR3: ASSHSDSDTQY

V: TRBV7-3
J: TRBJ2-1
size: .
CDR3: ASSLTAGTSVNKQF

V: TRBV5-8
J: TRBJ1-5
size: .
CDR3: ASSLVQYQPQH

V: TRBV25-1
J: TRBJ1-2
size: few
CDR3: ASRDSGTVYGYT

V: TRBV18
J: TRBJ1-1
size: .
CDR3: ASSPGTVGTEAF

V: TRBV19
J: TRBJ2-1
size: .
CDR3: ASSMAGASYNEQF

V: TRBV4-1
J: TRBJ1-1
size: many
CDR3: ASSQALLNTEAF

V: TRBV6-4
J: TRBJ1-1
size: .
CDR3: ASSDAGFSRDRDRLRAF

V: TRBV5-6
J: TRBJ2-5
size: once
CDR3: ASSLLIFRGENQETQY

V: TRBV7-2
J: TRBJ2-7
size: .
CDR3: ASSLEGAGSSYEQY